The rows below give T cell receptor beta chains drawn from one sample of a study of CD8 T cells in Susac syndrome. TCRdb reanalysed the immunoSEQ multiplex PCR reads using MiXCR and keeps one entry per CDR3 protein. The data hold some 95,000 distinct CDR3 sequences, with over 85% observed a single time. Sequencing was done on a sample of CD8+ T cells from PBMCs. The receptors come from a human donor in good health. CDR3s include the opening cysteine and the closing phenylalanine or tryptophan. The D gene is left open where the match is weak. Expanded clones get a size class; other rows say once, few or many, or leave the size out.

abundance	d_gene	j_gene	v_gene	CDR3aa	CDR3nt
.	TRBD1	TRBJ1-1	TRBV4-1	CASSLADRLNTEAFF	TGCGCCAGCAGCCTCGCGGACAGGTTGAACACTGAAGCTTTCTTT
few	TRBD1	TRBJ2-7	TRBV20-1	CSANRQGSEQYF	TGCAGTGCTAATCGACAGGGTTCCGAGCAGTACTTC
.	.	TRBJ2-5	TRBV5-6	CASSLGGLETQYF	TGTGCCAGCAGCTTGGGGGGCCTAGAGACCCAGTACTTC
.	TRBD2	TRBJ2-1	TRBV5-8	CASSLPSGGIHEQFF	TGTGCCAGCAGCTTGCCCAGCGGGGGAATCCATGAGCAGTTCTTC
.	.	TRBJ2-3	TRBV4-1	CASSQDSEGSTQYF	TGCGCCAGCAGCCAAGATTCGGAGGGGAGCACGCAGTATTTT
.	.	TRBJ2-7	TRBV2	CASSEGGNSYEQYF	TGTGCCAGCAGTGAAGGCGGAAACTCCTACGAGCAGTACTTC
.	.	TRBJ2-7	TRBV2	CASSSREYEQYF	TGTGCCAGCAGTTCCCGGGAGTACGAGCAGTACTTC
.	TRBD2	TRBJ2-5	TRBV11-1	CASSAGLAPSETQYF	TGTGCCAGCAGCGCCGGACTAGCGCCGTCGGAGACCCAGTACTTC
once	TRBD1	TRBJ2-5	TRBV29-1	CSAGTGFQETQYF	TGCAGCGCAGGGACAGGATTCCAAGAGACCCAGTACTTC
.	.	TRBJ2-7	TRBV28	CASSLRVVRGPAYEQYF	TGTGCCAGCAGCCTTCGGGTAGTACGGGGGCCTGCCTACGAGCAGTACTTC
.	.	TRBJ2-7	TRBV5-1	CASSSSTVGTYEQYF	TGCGCCAGCAGCTCCTCGACCGTGGGCACGTACGAGCAGTACTTC
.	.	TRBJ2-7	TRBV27	CASRFGGRSYEQYF	TGTGCCAGCAGATTCGGGGGGCGCTCCTACGAGCAGTACTTC
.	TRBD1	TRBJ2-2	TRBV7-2	CASSLVGTDTGELFF	TGTGCCAGCAGCTTAGTAGGGACAGACACCGGGGAGCTGTTTTTT
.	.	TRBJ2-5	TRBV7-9	CASSLKGGLQETQYF	TGTGCCAGCAGCTTAAAAGGTGGGCTCCAAGAGACCCAGTACTTC
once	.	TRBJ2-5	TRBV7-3	CASRDGPQETQYF	TGTGCCAGCAGGGACGGACCTCAAGAGACCCAGTACTTC
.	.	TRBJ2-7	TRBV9	CASSVGAASLYEQYF	TGTGCCAGCAGCGTAGGGGCGGCCTCTCTCTACGAGCAGTACTTC
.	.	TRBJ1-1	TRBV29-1	CSVDLRDTEAFF	TGCAGCGTGGACCTCAGGGACACTGAAGCTTTCTTT
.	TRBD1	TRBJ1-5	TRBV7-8	CASSLRTGHSNQPQHF	TGTGCCAGCAGCTTAAGGACAGGACATAGCAATCAGCCCCAGCATTTT
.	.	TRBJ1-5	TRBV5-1	CASSLGWGSNQPQHF	TGCGCCAGCAGCTTGGGATGGGGGAGCAATCAGCCCCAGCATTTT
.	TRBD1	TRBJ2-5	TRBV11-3	CASSLVGTGVQETQYF	TGTGCCAGCAGCTTAGTTGGGACAGGGGTCCAAGAGACCCAGTACTTC
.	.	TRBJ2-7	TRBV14	CASSPTRAGHEQYF	TGTGCCAGCAGCCCCACGAGGGCCGGTCACGAGCAGTACTTC
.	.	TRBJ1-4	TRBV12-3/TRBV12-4	CASSLDPRGEKLFF	TGTGCCAGCAGTTTGGATCCGAGGGGCGAAAAACTGTTTTTT
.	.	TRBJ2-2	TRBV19	CASSMIGSTGELFF	TGTGCCAGTAGTATGATAGGGTCCACCGGGGAGCTGTTTTTT
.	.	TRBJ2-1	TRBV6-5	CASSDTWDNEQFF	TGTGCCAGCAGTGACACCTGGGACAATGAGCAGTTCTTC
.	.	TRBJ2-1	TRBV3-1	CASSSGTAGGSYNEQFF	TGTGCCAGCAGCTCTGGAACAGCCGGAGGTTCCTACAATGAGCAGTTCTTC
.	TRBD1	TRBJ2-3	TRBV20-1	CSASSGDTDRVFTDTQYF	TGCAGTGCTAGTTCCGGTGATACCGACAGGGTCTTCACAGATACGCAGTATTTT
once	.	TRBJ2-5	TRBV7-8	CASSLGGTGQETQYF	TGTGCCAGCAGCTTAGGTGGGACGGGGCAAGAGACCCAGTACTTC
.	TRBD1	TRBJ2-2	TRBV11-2	CASSLGDRVVTGELFF	TGTGCCAGCAGCTTGGGGGACAGGGTTGTTACCGGGGAGCTGTTTTTT
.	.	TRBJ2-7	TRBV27	CASSRTPSVNEQYF	TGTGCCAGCAGTCGGACCCCCAGCGTCAACGAGCAGTACTTC
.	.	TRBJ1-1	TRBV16	CASSHYTGREAFF	TGTGCCAGCAGCCATTACACCGGCCGTGAAGCTTTCTTT
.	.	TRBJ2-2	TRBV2	CASERTENTGELFF	TGTGCCAGTGAAAGGACTGAGAACACCGGGGAGCTGTTTTTT
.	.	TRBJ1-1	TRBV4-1	CASSQGVVSGETEAFF	TGCGCCAGCAGCCAAGGAGTGGTCTCTGGGGAGACTGAAGCTTTCTTT
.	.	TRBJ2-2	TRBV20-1	CSARDLTVTGELFF	TGCAGTGCTAGGGACCTTACTGTGACCGGGGAGCTGTTTTTT
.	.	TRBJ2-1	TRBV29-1	CSVEEPSEGNEQFF	TGCAGCGTTGAAGAACCGTCTGAGGGCAATGAGCAGTTCTTC
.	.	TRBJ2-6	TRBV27	CASTPSGANVLTF	TGTGCCAGCACCCCCTCTGGGGCCAACGTCCTGACTTTC
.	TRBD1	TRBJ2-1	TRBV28	CASSSGTGINEQFF	TGTGCCAGCAGTTCCGGGACAGGGATTAATGAGCAGTTCTTC
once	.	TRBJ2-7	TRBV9	CASSAGQGAGYEQYF	TGTGCCAGCAGCGCAGGACAGGGAGCGGGGTACGAGCAGTACTTC
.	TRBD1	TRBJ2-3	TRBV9	CASSPGQGFTDTQYF	TGTGCCAGCAGCCCGGGACAGGGATTCACAGATACGCAGTATTTT
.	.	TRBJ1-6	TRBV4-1	CASSQQQGRRNSPLHF	TGCGCCAGCAGCCAACAGCAGGGAAGAAGGAATTCACCCCTCCACTTT
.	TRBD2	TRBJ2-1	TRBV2	CASSLLLAGEYNEQFF	TGTGCCAGCAGCCTTCTACTAGCGGGAGAGTACAATGAGCAGTTCTTC
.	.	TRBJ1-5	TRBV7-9	CASSLGTEQHF	TGTGCCAGCAGCTTGGGAACAGAACAGCATTTT
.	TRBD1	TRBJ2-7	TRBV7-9	CASSRTGTVYEQYF	TGTGCCAGCAGCAGAACCGGGACAGTCTACGAGCAGTACTTC
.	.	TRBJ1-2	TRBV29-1	CSVSIDGYTF	TGCAGCGTTTCGATCGACGGCTACACCTTC
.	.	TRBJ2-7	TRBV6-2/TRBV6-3	CATALAGASYEQYF	TGTGCCACAGCACTAGCAGGGGCCTCCTACGAGCAGTACTTC
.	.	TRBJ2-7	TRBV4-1	CASSQGPTYEQYF	TGCGCCAGCAGCCAAGGACCCACCTACGAGCAGTACTTC
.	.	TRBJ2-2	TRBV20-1	CSARAQGGTGELFF	TGCAGTGCTAGGGCCCAAGGGGGAACCGGGGAGCTGTTTTTT
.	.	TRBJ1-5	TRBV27	CASSYSGAQPQHF	TGTGCCAGCAGTTACTCAGGGGCTCAGCCCCAGCATTTT
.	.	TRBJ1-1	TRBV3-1	CASSHGESTEAFF	TGTGCCAGCAGCCATGGGGAAAGCACTGAAGCTTTCTTT
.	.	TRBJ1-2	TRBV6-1	CASRIVDGYTF	TGTGCCAGCAGGATCGTCGATGGCTACACCTTC
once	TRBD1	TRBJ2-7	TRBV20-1	CSAENYIQGNEQYF	TGCAGTGCTGAGAACTATATACAGGGGAACGAGCAGTACTTC
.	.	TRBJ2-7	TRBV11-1	CASSRWGNSYEQYF	TGTGCCAGCAGTCGGTGGGGCAATTCCTACGAGCAGTACTTC
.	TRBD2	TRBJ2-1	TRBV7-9	CASSYRTSGDNEQFF	TGTGCCAGCAGCTATCGGACTAGCGGGGACAATGAGCAGTTCTTC